The sequence of this T cell receptor (beta chain) was determined in a study of blood T cell repertoires in COVID-19 (TCRdb year 2020). Regarding the complete study: The collaborator samples originated in the United States, Italy and Spain and spanned the acute and convalescent phases of COVID-19. The prospective study material was composed of cDNA or gDNA derived from T cells, B-cell-depleted T cells, or PBMCs. Deeply sampled blood TCRbeta repertoires from subjects exposed to, actively infected with, or recovered from COVID-19 were included in the dataset. Samples were obtained from the ongoing ImmuneRACE study (first 160 participants) and from about 1,300 subjects provided by 6 global collaborators. The repertoires were released in a freely available public database meant as a resource for research on the immune response to SARS-CoV-2. Sample metadata almost always included a de-identified subject ID, COVID-19 status, age in years and sex. Where available, HLA class I and class II types were obtained from metadata supplied by the sample provider rather than from assay-based typing. Study-wide conclusions, independent of this receptor: The amount of clinical and demographic metadata varied by source and participant and was provided uncurated.

Details on this clone: It lacks a known antigen. The sample holds no much larger clone one base away, and base qualities are not on file.

TCRbeta CDR3 regions were amplified from genomic DNA by means of the immunoSEQ Assay, a bias-controlled multiplex PCR. Processing in the source paper ran as follows. Nucleated cell counts per sample were estimated from amplification of reference gene primers within the assay. Sequence reads were collapsed and filtered to measure the absolute abundance of every unique TCRbeta CDR3 rearrangement. Productive Simpson clonality was computed per sample as the square root of Simpson's diversity index over productive rearrangements. Entries here come from immuneACCESS through TCRdb and include only in-frame sequences with V and J called. Some clones fail to appear in such tables; in the studies checked, an unresolved V gene covers under half of the shortfall, and the cause of the remainder is unknown. V and J calls and clone size are copied from that table; D and trimming were computed from the DNA. Present in this sample are under 200,000 clones, approximately 83% of which were seen just once. Together, the top ten hold about an eighth of the sample.

A second Seattle source provided samples from volunteer blood donors who had recovered from COVID-19. Each collaborating institution followed its own protocols to collect whole blood in K2EDTA tubes. For TCRbeta analysis, collaborator samples were shipped as frozen whole blood, as isolated PBMCs, or as DNA extracted from either sample type. Counted from cysteine to phenylalanine, this CDR3 has 14 amino acids. Only the CDR3 region is kept as DNA, spanning 42 bases read in frame from base 1. V and J lose 7 bases and 3 bases, and a span of 12 bases separates them. The germline V gene provides CDR1 MDHEN and CDR2 SYDVKM.

Sequencing was carried out using peripheral blood. This receptor was obtained from a man in his 70s who had recovered from COVID-19. The sequence is built from TRBV28 and TRBJ1-4; the D gene assignment is ambiguous. The nucleotide sequence is given as TGTGCCAGCATGACCTCGGGGTCTAATGAAAAACTGTTTTTT. Its translation reads: CASMTSGSNEKLFF.